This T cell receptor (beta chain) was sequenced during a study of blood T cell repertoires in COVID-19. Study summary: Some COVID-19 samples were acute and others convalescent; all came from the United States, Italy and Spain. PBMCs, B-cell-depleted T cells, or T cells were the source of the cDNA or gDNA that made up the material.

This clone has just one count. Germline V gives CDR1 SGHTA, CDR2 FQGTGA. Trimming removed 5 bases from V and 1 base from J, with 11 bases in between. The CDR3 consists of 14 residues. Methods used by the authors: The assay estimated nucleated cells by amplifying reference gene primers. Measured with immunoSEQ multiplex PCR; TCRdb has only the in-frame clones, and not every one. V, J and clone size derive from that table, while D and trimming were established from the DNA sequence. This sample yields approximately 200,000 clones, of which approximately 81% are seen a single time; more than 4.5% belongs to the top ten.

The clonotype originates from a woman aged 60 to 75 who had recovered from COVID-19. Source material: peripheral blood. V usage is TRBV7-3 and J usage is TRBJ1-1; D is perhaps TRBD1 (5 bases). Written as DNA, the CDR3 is TGTGCCAGCAGCCCGTCAGGACAGAACACTGAAGCTTTCTTT. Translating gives CASSPSGQNTEAFF.